Each of the 5 T cell receptor beta chains below was sequenced from the same sample in a study of cytomegalovirus exposure and HLA in healthy donors. PCR employed 60 Vbeta and 13 Jbeta primers. Using immunoSEQ multiplex PCR, the repertoire was profiled, and TCRdb retains in-frame clones only, with some absent. Of under 150,000 clones listed, 70% to 80% are singletons. The sequencing sample was made of PBMCs. The receptor set was obtained from a man in his thirties or forties in good health and CMV-seropositive.

This clone was seen a single time. The chain links TRBV5-1 to TRBJ2-1; 7 bases line up with TRBD1. Germline-derived CDR1 and CDR2 are SGHRS and YFSETQ. The CDR3 is 13 residues long. Unmatched junction bases numbered 5, after V lost 4 bases and J lost 7 bases. Here the CDR3 reads CASSIDRVNEQFF. The CDR3 DNA sequence: TGCGCCAGCAGCATAGACAGGGTGAATGAGCAGTTCTTC.

V usage is TRBV5-1 and J usage is TRBJ1-1, with D possibly TRBD1 on 6 matching bases. Between the trimmed V and J ends, which lost 7 bases and 5 bases, there was a span of 15 bases. Looked up from germline, CDR1 is SGHRS and CDR2 is YFSETQ. The CDR3 extends over 13 amino acids. In DNA, the CDR3 is TGCGCCAGCGGCCTGGGGGGCCGGACTGAAGCTTTCTTT. Protein sequence: CASGLGGRTEAFF.

This clone was recorded once. The rearrangement links TRBV7-2 to TRBJ2-1; D not certain. V gave up 6 bases and J gave up 3 bases, with 6 bases separating them. This CDR3 region has 12 residues. Per germline, CDR1 SGHTA and CDR2 FQGNSA. For the CDR3, the DNA is TGTGCCAGCAGTTTTTACTACAATGAGCAGTTCTTC. Protein sequence: CASSFYYNEQFF.

The chain has TRBV7-9 and TRBJ2-7; maybe TRBD1 (7 bases). The V and J ends lost 1 base and 5 bases respectively, with 12 bases between them. The CDR3 has 14 amino acids. Germline V gene sequence: CDR1 SEHNR, CDR2 FQNEAQ (reference sequence). CDR3: CASSLGRGLDEQYF. The CDR3 DNA follows: TGTGCCAGCAGCTTAGGGAGGGGGCTCGACGAGCAGTACTTC.

The genes are TRBV6-5 and TRBJ1-1, with 8 bases matching TRBD1. Trimming removed 2 bases from V and 8 bases from J; junction bases left unmatched: 7. Germline CDR1 is MNHEY and CDR2 is SVGAGI. This CDR3 region has 14 residues. CDR3 amino acids: CASSYQQGVGEAFF. DNA for the CDR3: TGTGCCAGCAGTTACCAACAGGGGGTGGGGGAAGCTTTCTTT.